This is a list of T cell receptor beta chains from one sample in a study of T cell responses to AZD1222 COVID-19 vaccine. Profiled with immunoSEQ multiplex PCR; TCRdb holds only in-frame clones, not every one. The sample yields 100,000 to 130,000 clones, around 90% seen once. Material: peripheral blood, obtained on day 0 of AZD1222 vaccination. The receptor set was obtained from an adult in good health. Both conserved end residues are part of each CDR3. Each record gives: clone size, V gene, J gene, D gene, CDR3 DNA, CDR3 protein. A D gene is named only where the DNA matches it firmly. The listing skips clone size in some rows; elsewhere it reads once, few, many or a size class.

.	TRBV10-1	TRBJ1-5	.	TGCGCCCCCCCCAGGGAGCAGCCCCAGCATTTT	CAPPREQPQHF
.	TRBV19	TRBJ1-3	.	TGTGCCAGTCACCCCACTCTTGTGGGCAGGTCCTCTGGAAACACCATATATTTT	CASHPTLVGRSSGNTIYF
once	TRBV7-3	TRBJ1-2	TRBD1	TGTGCCAGCAGCTTTGGGACAGGGATCGGTGGCTACACCTTC	CASSFGTGIGGYTF
many	TRBV6-6	TRBJ2-2	TRBD2	TGTGCCAGCTTCTTGGGGGGGGCCGGGGAGCTGTTTTTT	CASFLGGAGELFF
.	TRBV30	TRBJ2-2	.	TGTGCCTCGACTCTCATAGGGGGGCGAACCACCGGGGAGCTGTTTTTT	CASTLIGGRTTGELFF
.	TRBV6-5	TRBJ1-2	.	TGTGCCAGCACGGCAGGGAGGTATGGCTACACCTTC	CASTAGRYGYTF
.	TRBV4-3	TRBJ1-6	.	TGCGCCAGCAGCCGAGACGCGGATTCACCCCTCCACTTT	CASSRDADSPLHF
.	TRBV7-9	TRBJ2-6	.	TGTGCCAGCACCCCGGTCAGGGCCTCTGGGGCCAACGTCCTGACTTTC	CASTPVRASGANVLTF
.	TRBV19	TRBJ2-7	.	TGTGCCAGTAGTATGATATGGGGGGACGGTTCCTACGAGCAGTACTTC	CASSMIWGDGSYEQYF
.	TRBV7-9	TRBJ1-2	.	TGTGCCAGCAGCTTACAGGCCTATGGCTACACCTTC	CASSLQAYGYTF
once	TRBV9	TRBJ2-2	.	TGTGCCAGCAGCGGAGGGGGAGGGACCGGGGAGCTGTTTTTT	CASSGGGGTGELFF
.	TRBV12-5	TRBJ2-2	TRBD2	TGTGCTAGTGGTTTGGTAAATTCGGGACTAGCGGTCGGGGAGCTGTTTTTT	CASGLVNSGLAVGELFF
.	TRBV19	TRBJ2-7	.	TGTGCCAGTAGTATAGCCTTACCCGACAGAGATTCGTCCTACGAGCAGTACTTC	CASSIALPDRDSSYEQYF
few	TRBV9	TRBJ2-3	.	TGTGCCAGCAGCGAGAGGTCGGGGCGCAGTCCAGATACGCAGTATTTT	CASSERSGRSPDTQYF
.	TRBV5-1	TRBJ1-2	.	TGCGCCAGCAGCCCAGATCGATGGGGCTACACCTTC	CASSPDRWGYTF
.	TRBV12-3/TRBV12-4	TRBJ1-1	.	TGTGCCAGCAGTTTGGGCCCTAGCACTGAAGCTTTCTTT	CASSLGPSTEAFF
.	TRBV5-8	TRBJ1-3	.	TGTGCCAGCAGCTTGGGTGTTAGCCTGGGAAACACCATATATTTT	CASSLGVSLGNTIYF
.	TRBV6-2/TRBV6-3	TRBJ2-3	.	TGTGCCAGCAGTCGCACCACAGATACGCAGTATTTT	CASSRTTDTQYF
.	TRBV7-3	TRBJ2-1	TRBD2	TGTGCCAGCAGCCCGCTACTAGCGGGAGTCGGGAATGAGCAGTTCTTC	CASSPLLAGVGNEQFF
.	TRBV19	TRBJ1-2	.	TGTGCCAGTTCCAGGGGTACAGGGCAGGATGGCTACACCTTC	CASSRGTGQDGYTF
.	TRBV9	TRBJ1-1	.	TGTGCCAGCAGCTTAGCCGCCATGAACACTGAAGCTTTCTTT	CASSLAAMNTEAFF
.	TRBV3-1/TRBV3-2	TRBJ2-1	.	TGTGCCAGCAGCCACTTGAGGGTGGGTGAGCAGTTCTTC	CASSHLRVGEQFF
.	TRBV27	TRBJ1-4	.	TGTGCCACCCGGGGCAGCTTTGCAACTAATGAAAAACTGTTTTTT	CATRGSFATNEKLFF
.	TRBV19	TRBJ2-3	.	TGTGCCAGTACGAAGAGATACGGCACAGATACGCAGTATTTT	CASTKRYGTDTQYF
.	TRBV9	TRBJ2-3	.	TGTGCCAGCAGCGAGCAATCGGCAGATACGCAGTATTTT	CASSEQSADTQYF
once	TRBV5-6	TRBJ2-5	.	TGTGCCAGCAGCTTGGTCTTCGGGGGTCAAGAGACCCAGTACTTC	CASSLVFGGQETQYF
.	TRBV5-1	TRBJ2-4	.	TGCGCCAGCAGCTTAACCACAGGGTACGGCAAAAACATTCAGTACTTC	CASSLTTGYGKNIQYF
.	TRBV4-2	TRBJ2-1	TRBD2	TGTGCCAGCAGCCACCTACTAGCGGGGGGCCGGGGTGAGCAGTTCTTC	CASSHLLAGGRGEQFF
once	TRBV7-2	TRBJ2-1	.	TGTGCCAGCAGCGAGTGGAGCAATGAGCAGTTCTTC	CASSEWSNEQFF
.	TRBV5-1	TRBJ2-4	.	TGCGCCAGCAGCTTGGACAGGCCCGCAACCAAAAACATTCAGTACTTC	CASSLDRPATKNIQYF
.	TRBV6-4	TRBJ2-3	.	TGTGCCAGCAGTTTCGGGACTCAAGCCCTTAGGTACTTGGATACGCAGTATTTT	CASSFGTQALRYLDTQYF
.	TRBV11-2	TRBJ1-3	.	TGTGCCAGCAGCGTAAACAGGGCCCCCCCTGGAAACACCATATATTTT	CASSVNRAPPGNTIYF
.	TRBV2	TRBJ1-1	.	TGTGCCAGCAGTGAAGGGTCGGGGGGTGAAGCTTTCTTT	CASSEGSGGEAFF
.	TRBV21-1	TRBJ1-5	.	TGTGCCAGCAGCATAAAACTGGGACAGACCAATCAGCCCCAGCATTTT	CASSIKLGQTNQPQHF
few	TRBV7-8	TRBJ1-1	TRBD1	TGTGCCAGCAGCCCGAGGGGGCTAGGCACTGAAGCTTTCTTT	CASSPRGLGTEAFF
.	TRBV7-2	TRBJ2-2	TRBD2	TGTGCCAGCAGCTCTAGCGGGAGTTTGCCCGGGGAGCTGTTTTTT	CASSSSGSLPGELFF
.	TRBV7-2	TRBJ1-1	.	TGTGCCAGCAGCTTAACCGGCCACTCAAGTGAAGCTTTCTTT	CASSLTGHSSEAFF
.	TRBV7-9	TRBJ2-5	.	TGTGCCAGCAGCTTCGACGGGCCCCAAGAGACCCAGTACTTC	CASSFDGPQETQYF
.	TRBV24-1	TRBJ2-2	.	TGTGCCACCAGTGATTTAGCCAGCGGGCCCACCGGGGAGCTGTTTTTT	CATSDLASGPTGELFF
.	TRBV27	TRBJ2-1	.	TGTGCCAGCATCTTTTACAATGAGCAGTTCTTC	CASIFYNEQFF
.	TRBV7-3	TRBJ2-7	.	TGTGCCAGCAGCCCCGAACCCGGGCGCACCTCCTCCTACGAGCAGTACTTC	CASSPEPGRTSSYEQYF
.	TRBV7-9	TRBJ2-7	.	TGTGCCAGCAGCTTAGCTGGGTTGGGCGGGATCAGCTCCTACGAGCAGTACTTC	CASSLAGLGGISSYEQYF
.	TRBV28	TRBJ2-2	.	TGTGCCAGCAGTTTCGTCATTGGTCGAACCGGGGAGCTGTTTTTT	CASSFVIGRTGELFF
.	TRBV19	TRBJ1-1	TRBD1	TGTGCCAGTACCCTTACAGGGGCGAGGACTGAAGCTTTCTTT	CASTLTGARTEAFF
.	TRBV19	TRBJ1-2	.	TGTGCCAGTAGTTTGGCCAAGAACTATGGCTACACCTTC	CASSLAKNYGYTF
.	TRBV5-4	TRBJ2-1	.	TGTGCCAGCAGAGGGCAAGAGGGCTACAATGAGCAGTTCTTC	CASRGQEGYNEQFF
once	TRBV7-6	TRBJ2-2	TRBD2	TGTGCCAGCAGCTCTAGCGGGAGGGCCCCGGGGGAGCTGTTTTTT	CASSSSGRAPGELFF